The source of this T cell receptor beta chain is a study of sequential checkpoint blockade in melanoma (dated by TCRdb to about 2019). Background on the whole study: Patients were randomized 1:1 to first-line nivolumab followed by ipilimumab (arm A) or ipilimumab followed by nivolumab (arm B). Maintenance nivolumab came after each of the two trial sequences. General conclusions and limits of the study: The response-prediction model combining TCR metrics and mutation burden needs validation in larger, independent patient cohorts.

This clone has a handful of counts. The specificity of this receptor is unknown. Base qualities are not recorded, but no much larger clone differs from it by a single base. Deletion took 0 bases off V and 6 bases off J, with a span of 6 bases between the germline ends. From cysteine to phenylalanine, the CDR3 is 13 amino acids long. Just CDR3 DNA is preserved here, 39 bases in frame from base 1. CDR1 and CDR2 are read off the germline V gene as MRHNA and SNTAGT. TCRbeta CDR3 regions were immunosequenced from genomic DNA with the immunoSEQ Assay. Genomic DNA was amplified by bias-controlled multiplex PCR before high-throughput sequencing. As for the authors' bioinformatics: To quantify the absolute abundance of each unique TCRbeta CDR3 region, the sequences were collapsed and filtered. Clonality, defined as 1 minus Pielou's evenness, was calculated using productive rearrangements only. A previously published method was used to identify clones with significantly greater frequencies in on-treatment samples than in baseline samples. The table comes from immuneACCESS by way of TCRdb, which keeps in-frame sequences with V and J called. Part of the clones is missing from these tables; in studies checked, under half for an unresolved V gene and the rest for unknown reasons. Clonal size and the V and J genes are those of that table, whereas D and trimming came from the DNA. This sample is represented by 10,000 or so clones; 55% to 70% of them were singletons. Over 25% of the sample is taken by the ten largest.

The treatment or condition label, read with the paper, signifies: randomized to nivolumab then ipilimumab (arm A) or the reverse (arm B). No trial patient had received prior DNA-damaging chemotherapy. On a FACS Aria II flow cytometer, live CD3+CD8+ cells that were negative for CD19 and CD56 were sorted from thawed PBMCs. Samples were obtained from patients with melanoma enrolled in CheckMate 064, a randomized, open-label phase II trial of sequential checkpoint blockade. Peripheral blood mononuclear cells were obtained through leukapheresis, purified using Ficoll-Paque, and frozen in human serum containing approximately 9.3% DMSO. Purity of sorted blood CD3+CD8+ cells was verified at >98% immediately after sorting, followed by DNA extraction.

This sample comprised CD8+ T cells sorted from blood (inferred from file names), obtained from a patient given nivolumab and ipilimumab in sequence. The source of this sequence is a human donor with melanoma. Rearrangement joined TRBV6-4 to TRBJ2-1, with the D gene not clear enough to name. The CDR3 reads CASSDSSPNEQFF. In nucleotides, the sequence is TGTGCCAGCAGTGACTCGAGCCCCAATGAGCAGTTCTTC.